Each of the 17 T cell receptor beta chains below was sequenced from the same sample in a study of shared clonotypes between healthy human individuals. Measured with immunoSEQ multiplex PCR; TCRdb has only the in-frame clones, and not every one. The table includes over 950,000 clones, approximately 77% detected once. The material sequenced was memory CD4+ T cells from PBMCs. As to subset: CD45RA-negative fraction. The receptors were sampled from a man younger than 35 in good health. Some clones in this sample may be carry-over from other donors' samples.

This clone occurred a few times. The chain is built from TRBV6-1 and TRBJ1-1; D is unclear. The CDR3 totals 14 residues. Trimming took 2 bases from V and 6 from J, leaving 13 bases between them. Per germline, CDR1 MNHNS and CDR2 SASEGT. The CDR3 region is CASSERAGPPEAFF. CDR3 sequence (DNA): TGTGCCAGCAGTGAACGCGCAGGCCCCCCTGAAGCTTTCTTT.

This rearrangement joins TRBV5-4 to TRBJ2-3; D remains ambiguous. Trimming took 0 bases from V and 0 from J, leaving 14 bases between them. Germline CDR1 SGHNT, CDR2 YYREEE (reference sequence). The CDR3 runs 17 residues. The CDR3 region is CASSLEGAEQSTDTQYF. Here the CDR3 DNA reads TGTGCCAGCAGCTTGGAAGGAGCAGAGCAAAGCACAGATACGCAGTATTTT.

The V call is TRBV5-1, the J call TRBJ2-5; no firm D call. V dropped 2 bases and J dropped 1 base, with 6 bases sitting between them. Germline V lookup: CDR1 SGHRS, CDR2 YFSETQ. This CDR3 has 13 amino acids. The CDR3 is CASSLAFQETQYF. Here the CDR3 DNA reads TGCGCCAGCAGCTTAGCTTTCCAAGAGACCCAGTACTTC.

This chain joins TRBV7-3 and TRBJ2-5; D remains unclear. The V gene's germline CDR1 is SGHTA and CDR2 FQGTGA. The CDR3 is made up of 14 amino acids. Trimming took off 2 bases at V and 0 bases at J, with 7 bases between the two ends. Written as DNA, the CDR3 is TGTGCCAGCAGCTTAGGAAGTTACCAAGAGACCCAGTACTTC. It encodes CASSLGSYQETQYF.

This clone was recorded a few times. This sequence joins TRBV7-9 and TRBJ1-3; no definite D call. The ends were cut back, 5 bases at V and 1 base at J, with 9 bases in the middle. Germline CDR1 reads SEHNR; CDR2 reads FQNEAQ (reference sequence). This CDR3 is 14 amino acids long. The CDR3 DNA reads as TGTGCCAGCAGCAACGGGCAGTCTGGAAACACCATATATTTT. It specifies CASSNGQSGNTIYF.

This sequence joins TRBV28 and TRBJ2-1; 8 bases line up with TRBD2. CDR1 and CDR2 from the germline V gene are MDHEN and SYDVKM. Losses at the gene ends were 7 bases for V and 6 bases for J; bases not matched to a gene: 14. This CDR3 spans 16 amino acids. CDR3 DNA sequence: TGTGCCAGCACCCTTTTAGGTACTAGCGGTCTCAATGAGCAGTTCTTC. Protein product: CASTLLGTSGLNEQFF.

The chain couples TRBV4-3 to TRBJ2-3, with D possibly matching TRBD2 (7 bases). Germline values: CDR1 LGHNA, CDR2 YSLEER. The CDR3 spans 14 residues. V was pared by 0 bases and J by 8 bases, with 12 bases between. CDR3 protein: CASSQDRGAGTQYF. The CDR3 nucleotides read TGCGCCAGCAGCCAAGATCGGGGGGCTGGTACGCAGTATTTT.

This chain connects TRBV10-2 to TRBJ2-5; 10 nucleotides line up with TRBD2. Germline assignment: CDR1 WSHSY and CDR2 SAAADI. The CDR3 contains 12 residues. V was clipped by 10 bases and J by 5 bases; unmatched bases: 4. The CDR3: CATLAGVETQYF. CDR3 DNA: TGCGCCACGCTAGCGGGAGTGGAGACCCAGTACTTC.

This clone has just one count. The V and J genes are TRBV11-2 and TRBJ2-3; unclear D gene. Per germline, CDR1 SGHAT and CDR2 FQNNGV. V was clipped by 2 bases and J by 4 bases, with 4 bases between them. The CDR3 is 12 amino acids. The CDR3 sequence is CASSLLADTQYF. In DNA form, the CDR3 reads TGTGCCAGCAGCTTACTGGCAGATACGCAGTATTTT.

The V gene is TRBV19, the J gene TRBJ2-5; tentatively, D is TRBD2 (6 bases). The germline V gene encodes CDR1 LNHDA and CDR2 SQIVND (reference sequence). The length of the CDR3 is 13 residues. The ends were cut back, 5 bases at V and 7 bases at J, with 14 bases in the middle. CDR3: CASSAGLRGTQYF. CDR3 bases: TGTGCCAGTAGTGCGGGACTCCGAGGGACCCAGTACTTC. The full variable domain, rest sourced from reference TRBV19 and TRBJ2-5, is DGGITQSPKYLFRKEGQNVTLSCEQNLNHDAMYWYRQDPGQGLRLIYYSQIVNDFQKGDIAEGYSVSREKKESFPLTVTSAQKNPTAFYLCASSAGLRGTQYFGPGTRLLVL.

The chain joins TRBV23-1 to TRBJ2-7; D is perhaps TRBD1 or TRBD2 (5 bases each). TRBV23-1 is flagged as an ORF with uncertain function. The CDR3 consists of 12 residues. V was cut by 3 bases and J by 8 bases, with 11 bases left in between. The CDR3 protein is CASSQGVEQQYF. The CDR3 DNA reads TGCGCCAGCAGTCAGGGGGTTGAACAGCAGTACTTC.

The V gene is TRBV5-1, the J gene TRBJ2-5; TRBD2 agrees at 12 bases. With 0 bases clipped from V and 3 bases from J, the junction kept 9 bases outside the gene matches. The germline V gene has CDR1 SGHRS and CDR2 YFSETQ. The CDR3 runs 18 residues. The CDR3 loop is CASSLEPSGRALEETQYF. CDR3 DNA: TGCGCCAGCAGCTTGGAGCCTAGCGGGAGGGCCTTAGAAGAGACCCAGTACTTC.

The chain employs TRBV10-3 and TRBJ1-2; D perhaps matches TRBD1 (5 bases). The CDR3 is made up of 14 amino acids. Deletions cut 6 bases from V and 3 bases from J, with 14 bases between. Per the germline V gene, CDR1 is ENHRY and CDR2 is SYGVKD. The CDR3 sequence is CAIRQQERDYGYTF. The CDR3 DNA follows: TGTGCCATCAGACAACAGGAGAGAGACTATGGCTACACCTTC.

This clone was observed a handful of times. V and J are TRBV29-1 and TRBJ2-5, with 7 bases matching TRBD1. The CDR3 is 12 amino acids. J was trimmed by 0 bases and V by 7 bases; bases with no gene match: 2. CDR1 is SQVTM and CDR2 is ANQGSEA in the germline V gene. The CDR3 DNA reads TGCAGCGGAGGGACAGACCAAGAGACCCAGTACTTC. It yields the protein CSGGTDQETQYF.

This chain links TRBV6-5 with TRBJ2-5, with 9 bases identical to TRBD1. J was trimmed by 3 bases and V by 0 bases; bases with no gene match: 5. Looked up from germline, CDR1 is MNHEY and CDR2 is SVGAGI. The CDR3 has 16 residues. This chain's CDR3 is CASSYSRDRVEETQYF. CDR3 sequence (DNA): TGTGCCAGCAGTTACTCCCGGGACAGGGTAGAAGAGACCCAGTACTTC.

The table lists this clone with a count of one. The chain combines TRBV11-3 with TRBJ2-2; 9 bases map to TRBD1. The ends lost 3 bases at V and 5 bases at J; junction bases unmatched: 4. Looked up from germline, CDR1 is SGHNT and CDR2 is YENEEA. There are 15 residues in the CDR3. The CDR3 region is CASSLRQGVTGELFF. The CDR3, as DNA: TGTGCCAGCAGCTTGAGACAGGGGGTTACCGGGGAGCTGTTTTTT.

The genes are TRBV9 and TRBJ2-4; TRBD1 aligns across 8 bases. Per the germline V gene, CDR1 is SGDLS and CDR2 is YYNGEE. The CDR3 is 17 residues long. With 6 bases clipped from V and 6 bases from J, the junction kept 17 bases outside the gene matches. The CDR3 sequence is CASNGHLGQGIRNIQYF. For the CDR3, the DNA is TGTGCCAGCAACGGTCACCTAGGACAGGGTATAAGAAACATTCAGTACTTC.